A single sample is the source of the 24 T cell receptor beta chains below, sequenced in a study of spatial heterogeneity in lung cancer. Study-level findings and limits: Tracking of tumor mutation counts was seen in expanded intratumoral alpha and beta TCR counts.

Specified time point: sample taken at primary tumor resection. Their specific antigens are unknown. TCRdb re-called the 5' RACE reads through MiXCR, storing one row per CDR3 protein. The sample holds under 20,000 distinct CDR3 sequences, 5.8% seen once. The sequencing used lung tumor tissue, collected at surgery. All receptors derive from a female donor with early-stage non-small cell lung cancer.

This clonotype was seen repeatedly, ten times or more. Within a library made for alpha chains, this beta chain is off target, and its count is uninformative. This chain links TRBV3-1 with TRBJ2-7; a weak D match, TRBD1 (6 bases). V was clipped by 1 base and J by 6 bases, with 13 bases between them. CDR3 length: 14 amino acids. Germline-derived CDR1 and CDR2 are LGHDT and YNNKEL (reference sequence). The CDR3 bases are TGTGCCAGCAGCCAAGTCGAAGGGGGTCTCGAGCAGTACTTC. It encodes CASSQVEGGLEQYF.

This clonotype has ten or more counts. A library prepared for alpha chains yielded this beta chain as an off-target read; its size is of little meaning. The chain recombines TRBV5-1 with TRBJ2-5; D not certain. Looked up from germline, CDR1 is SGHRS and CDR2 is YFSETQ. Deletions cut 1 base from V and 4 bases from J, with 5 bases between. This CDR3 has 12 residues. This CDR3 is CASSLNRETQYF. DNA for the CDR3: TGCGCCAGCAGCTTGAACAGAGAGACCCAGTACTTC.

This clonotype was observed a single time. Because the library targeted alpha chains, this beta chain is an off-target read whose size means little. The chain recombines TRBV5-4 with TRBJ2-1; tentative D call: TRBD2 (6 bases). CDR1 and CDR2 from the germline V gene are SGHNT and YYREEE (reference sequence). The V gene lost 5 bases and the J gene lost 5 bases, with 14 bases spanning the gap. The CDR3 runs 14 residues. The CDR3 DNA reads TGTGCCAGCAGTCTCTCGGGAGCCCACAATGAGCAGTTCTTC. As protein: CASSLSGAHNEQFF.

Judged by abundance, this clonotype is medium-sized (0.01 to 0.1%). Found in a library prepared for alpha chains, this beta chain is an off-target read, and its abundance has little meaning. The chain uses TRBV10-3 and TRBJ2-7, with 7 bases fitting TRBD1. The CDR3 spans 14 residues. Losses at the gene ends were 4 bases for V and 2 bases for J; bases not matched to a gene: 5. Germline CDR1 ENHRY, CDR2 SYGVKD. The CDR3 loop reads CAISARDRPYEQYF. The CDR3 DNA sequence: TGTGCCATCAGTGCCCGGGACAGACCCTACGAGCAGTACTTC.

This clonotype was detected many times. This beta chain appears as a stray read in a library generated for alpha chains; its size is not informative. The chain combines TRBV7-9 with TRBJ2-6; D may correspond to TRBD1 or TRBD2 (6 bases each). Trimming shortened V by 5 bases and J by 1 base, and 9 bases separated the two germline ends. Germline CDR1 and CDR2: SEHNR and FQNEAQ (reference sequence). The CDR3 spans 15 residues. The CDR3 region is CASSRGQSGANVLTF. The CDR3 nucleotides are TGTGCCAGCAGCCGGGGGCAATCTGGGGCCAACGTCCTGACTTTC.

This clonotype was observed a single time. With a much larger clone just one base away, this may be a read error. This beta chain is an unintended read in a library built for alpha chains; its size means little. The chain uses TRBV2 and TRBJ2-1; 13 bases are shared with TRBD2. The CDR3 has 15 amino acids. V shed 4 bases, J shed 6 bases, and the junction held 3 bases outside the gene matches. Germline V lookup: CDR1 SNHLY, CDR2 FYNNEI. DNA of the CDR3: TGTGCCAGCAGTGCGGGACTAGCGGGAACCAATGAGCAGTTCTTC. Its translation is CASSAGLAGTNEQFF.

In this sample, this clonotype turned up many times. The size of this beta chain means little, since it is a stray read in a library made for alpha chains. The V and J genes are TRBV2 and TRBJ2-1, with 12 bases fitting TRBD2. The CDR3 contains 14 residues. With V trimmed by 5 bases and J by 8 bases, 4 bases remained unmatched. Germline V gene sequence: CDR1 SNHLY, CDR2 FYNNEI. CDR3 sequence reads: CASSRLAGVDEQFF. The CDR3 nucleotides are TGTGCCAGCAGTCGACTAGCGGGAGTTGATGAGCAGTTCTTC.

This clonotype was counted at least ten times. The size of this beta chain means little, since it is a stray read in a library made for alpha chains. This rearrangement joins TRBV28 to TRBJ2-7; 10 nucleotides line up with TRBD1. From germline, CDR1 is MDHEN and CDR2 SYDVKM. Trimming took 6 bases from V and 6 from J; bases not matched to a gene: 8. This CDR3 contains 14 residues. The CDR3 region has the DNA TGTGCCAGCAGATATTATAGGACAGGGGGCGAGCAGTACTTC. Its protein product is CASRYYRTGGEQYF.

This clonotype has more than one count but fewer than ten. Since it is a stray read in a library aimed at alpha chains, this beta chain has a size that is not meaningful. The chain uses TRBV20-1 and TRBJ2-3; TRBD2 agrees at 9 bases. Germline-derived CDR1 and CDR2 are DFQATT and SNEGSKA (reference sequence). This CDR3 comprises 17 residues. J gave up 2 bases and V 1 base, and 10 bases lay outside the gene matches. This chain's CDR3 is CSARGEVAGATTDTQYF. In nucleotides, the CDR3 is TGCAGTGCTAGAGGGGAGGTAGCGGGGGCCACCACAGATACGCAGTATTTT.

In this sample, this clonotype turned up many times. A library made for alpha chains picked up this beta chain off target, so its size means little. The rearrangement links TRBV5-1 to TRBJ2-2; 14 bases match TRBD2. V shed 4 bases, J shed 2 bases, and the junction held 7 bases outside the gene matches. This CDR3 region has 18 residues. CDR1 is SGHRS and CDR2 is YFSETQ in the germline V gene. CDR3 in amino acids: CASSDGTSGSYNTGELFF. The CDR3 nucleotides read TGCGCCAGCAGCGACGGGACTAGCGGGAGTTATAACACCGGGGAGCTGTTTTTT.

This clonotype was observed at least ten times. Found in a library prepared for alpha chains, this beta chain is an off-target read, and its abundance has little meaning. The chain employs TRBV29-1 and TRBJ1-2; D remains unclear. The germline V gene encodes CDR1 SQVTM and CDR2 ANQGSEA. This CDR3 has 13 amino acids. Between the trimmed V and J ends, which lost 3 bases and 7 bases, there was a span of 15 bases. CDR3 residues: CSVDRERAGGYTF. The CDR3 DNA reads TGCAGCGTTGACCGTGAGAGGGCGGGTGGCTACACCTTC.

Ten or more counts support this clonotype. As an off-target read in a library built for alpha chains, this beta chain has a frequency of little significance. The V call is TRBV28, the J call TRBJ1-3; no reliable D call. Germline V gene sequence: CDR1 MDHEN, CDR2 SYDVKM. CDR3 length: 13 residues. Trimming pared 3 bases from V and 0 bases from J, leaving 3 bases between. This CDR3 reads CASSLGSGNTIYF. In DNA, the CDR3 is TGTGCCAGCAGTTTGGGCTCTGGAAACACCATATATTTT.

This clonotype has at least ten counts. This beta chain is an unintended read in a library built for alpha chains; its size means little. The chain employs TRBV27 and TRBJ1-1, with TRBD1 matching 8 bases. J was trimmed by 4 bases and V by 6 bases; bases with no gene match: 4. The CDR3 loop spans 13 amino acids. The V gene's germline CDR1 is MNHEY and CDR2 SMNVEV (reference sequence). The DNA of the CDR3 is TGTGCCAGCAGAGAGGACAGGGTCACTGAAGCTTTCTTT. This sequence encodes CASREDRVTEAFF.

This clonotype was observed a handful of times. The library was prepared for alpha chains; this beta chain is a stray read, so its frequency means little. The chain is built from TRBV6-6 and TRBJ2-7; no definite D call. Germline V gives CDR1 MNHNY, CDR2 SVGAGI (reference sequence). The length of the CDR3 is 14 residues. Trimming cost V 2 bases and J 5 bases, with 13 bases left between them. The CDR3 loop is CASSYRGGGDEQYF. In DNA form, the CDR3 reads TGTGCCAGCAGTTACCGCGGTGGCGGAGACGAGCAGTACTTC.

This clonotype was seen at least ten times. Since it is a stray read in a library aimed at alpha chains, this beta chain has a size that is not meaningful. The chain is built from TRBV5-6 and TRBJ2-1; 11 bases fit TRBD2. J gave up 7 bases and V 3 bases, and 9 bases lay outside the gene matches. CDR1 is SGHDT and CDR2 is YYEEEE in the germline V gene. This CDR3 is 16 amino acids long. CDR3 residues: CASSWRISGRGNEQFF. The CDR3 DNA is TGTGCCAGCAGCTGGAGGATTAGCGGGAGGGGAAATGAGCAGTTCTTC.

Comment on this clonotype: This beta chain lies outside the target of a library built for alpha chains; its clone size means little. V and J are TRBV2 and TRBJ2-1; D uncertain. V lost 7 bases and J lost 0, with 16 bases in between. Germline lookup yields CDR1 SNHLY and CDR2 FYNNEI. The CDR3 sequence is 16 residues long. CDR3: CASTEGRVGSYNEQFF. The CDR3 nucleotides read TGTGCCAGCACCGAAGGACGGGTGGGCTCCTACAATGAGCAGTTCTTC.

This clonotype was detected ten times or more. For a library built for alpha chains, this beta chain is a stray read; little rests on its size. The chain carries TRBV28 and TRBJ2-5; D is undetermined. Trimming shortened V by 4 bases and J by 7 bases, and 19 bases separated the two germline ends. Germline CDR1 and CDR2: MDHEN and SYDVKM. The CDR3 has 15 amino acids. Here the CDR3 DNA reads TGTGCCAGCAGTTCTTGGGCGGAACCAGCTGGGACCCAGTACTTC. Protein: CASSSWAEPAGTQYF.

This clonotype was counted at least ten times. As an off-target read in a library built for alpha chains, this beta chain has a frequency of little significance. The chain links TRBV5-5 to TRBJ1-5; D unclear. CDR1 and CDR2 (germline): SGHKS, YYEKEE (reference sequence). There are 14 residues in the CDR3. The germline V and J ends were trimmed by 0 bases and 4 bases, with 8 bases remaining between them. In DNA form, the CDR3 reads TGTGCCAGCAGCTTGGAACCGGAGAATCAGCCCCAGCATTTT. Translating it yields CASSLEPENQPQHF.

This clonotype was recorded many times. This beta chain slipped into a library made for alpha chains as a stray read, so its size is not meaningful. This chain connects TRBV6-5 to TRBJ2-2; D is undetermined. The germline gives CDR1 MNHEY, CDR2 SVGAGI. V dropped 10 bases and J dropped 1 base, with 7 bases sitting between them. This CDR3 has 12 amino acids. CDR3 loop: CATRGNTGELFF. For the CDR3, the DNA is TGTGCCACTCGAGGGAACACCGGGGAGCTGTTTTTT.

The sample holds many counts of this clonotype. For a library built for alpha chains, this beta chain is a stray read; little rests on its size. The CDR3 sequence: CRVSGGFTDTQYF. In nucleotides, the CDR3 is TGCAGAGTCTCGGGAGGTTTTACAGATACGCAGTATTTT. The V call is TRBV20-1, the J call TRBJ2-3, with TRBD2 identical over 7 bases. In germline, CDR1 is DFQATT, CDR2 SNEGSKA (reference sequence). This CDR3 has 13 amino acids.

Turning to this clonotype: This beta chain was picked up by a library intended for alpha chains and is off target, so its count carries little meaning. The genes are TRBV19 and TRBJ2-1; 11 nucleotides agree with TRBD2. Germline assignment: CDR1 LNHDA and CDR2 SQIVND (reference sequence). With 1 base clipped from V and 1 base from J, the junction kept 6 bases outside the gene matches. This CDR3 is built from 18 residues. The CDR3 coding sequence is TGTGCCAGTAGTATAGTGGGGACTAGCGGACTTTCCTACAATGAGCAGTTCTTC. Translated: CASSIVGTSGLSYNEQFF.

The sample holds a few counts of this clonotype. This beta chain is off target for a library built for alpha chains, so its abundance means little. This chain connects TRBV10-3 to TRBJ2-1; D is ambiguous. The V end was cut by 6 bases, the J end by 0 bases, with 12 bases between. The CDR3 is 15 residues long. Germline assignment: CDR1 ENHRY and CDR2 SYGVKD. The CDR3 loop reads CAIRTLSSSYNEQFF. The DNA of the CDR3 is TGTGCCATCAGGACTCTTTCGAGCTCCTACAATGAGCAGTTCTTC.

In its sample, this clonotype is medium-sized (0.01 to 0.1%). This beta chain is an off-target read within a library intended for alpha chains, so its frequency means little. V is TRBV4-1 and J is TRBJ1-2; unclear D gene. V lost 0 bases, J lost 2 bases, and 7 bases lay in between. The germline gives CDR1 MGHRA, CDR2 YSYEKL. This CDR3 has 14 residues. The CDR3 protein is CASSQEAKNYGYTF. CDR3 in DNA: TGCGCCAGCAGCCAAGAAGCTAAGAACTATGGCTACACCTTC.

This clonotype was detected ten times or more. This beta chain is off target for a library built for alpha chains, so its abundance means little. The CDR3 reads CASSAGGVSYNEQFF. The CDR3 DNA reads TGTGCCAGCAGCGCAGGGGGGGTCTCCTACAATGAGCAGTTCTTC. The chain carries TRBV5-5 and TRBJ2-1, with D perhaps being TRBD1 or TRBD2 (7 bases each). V gave up 4 bases and J gave up 0 bases, with 11 bases separating them. CDR3 length: 15 residues. In germline, CDR1 is SGHKS, CDR2 YYEKEE (reference sequence). The entire variable domain, with the rest obtained from reference TRBV5-5 and TRBJ2-1, is as follows: DAGVTQSPTHLIKTRGQQVTLRCSPISGHKSVSWYQQVLGQGPQFIFQYYEKEERGRGNFPDRFSARQFPNYSSELNVNALLLGDSALYLCASSAGGVSYNEQFFGPGTRLTVL.